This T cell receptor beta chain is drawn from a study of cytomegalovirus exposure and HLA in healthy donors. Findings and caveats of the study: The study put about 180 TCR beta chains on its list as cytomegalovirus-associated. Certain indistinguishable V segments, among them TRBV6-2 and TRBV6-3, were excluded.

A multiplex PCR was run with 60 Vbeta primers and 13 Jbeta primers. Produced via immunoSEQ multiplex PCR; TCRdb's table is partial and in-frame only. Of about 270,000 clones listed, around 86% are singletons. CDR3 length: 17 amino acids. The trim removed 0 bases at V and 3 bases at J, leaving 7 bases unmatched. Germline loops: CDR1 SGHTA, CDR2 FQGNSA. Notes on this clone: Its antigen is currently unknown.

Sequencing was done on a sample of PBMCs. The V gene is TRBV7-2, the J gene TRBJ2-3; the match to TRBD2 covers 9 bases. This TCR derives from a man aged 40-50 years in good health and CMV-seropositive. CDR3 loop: CASSLALAGGWTDTQYF. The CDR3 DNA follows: TGTGCCAGCAGCTTAGCGTTGGCGGGAGGGTGGACAGATACGCAGTATTTT.